One sample yielded the 21 T cell receptor beta chains listed below, sequenced in a study of T cell changes during pregnancy in multiple sclerosis. Data came from immunoSEQ multiplex PCR; TCRdb stores just in-frame clones and leaves some out. The repertoire holds under 80,000 clones, with roughly nine tenths as singletons. Sequencing was performed on peripheral blood, taken in the second trimester of pregnancy. The receptors were gathered from a female donor with multiple sclerosis, enrolled in a pregnancy study.

The gene calls are TRBV18 and TRBJ1-4; 7 bases line up with TRBD1. V lost 0 bases to trimming and J lost 8 bases; unmatched junction nucleotides: 6. Looked up from germline, CDR1 is KGHSH and CDR2 is LQKENI. The CDR3 is 15 amino acids. CDR3 region: CASSPPNRGKEKLFF. Here the CDR3 DNA reads TGTGCCAGCTCACCACCGAACAGGGGAAAAGAAAAACTGTTTTTT.

V and J are TRBV11-1 and TRBJ2-3; 7 bases line up with TRBD1. The J segment lost 2 bases and the V segment lost 3 bases, leaving 2 bases of the junction unmatched. The V gene's germline CDR1 is SGHAT and CDR2 FQDESV (reference sequence). This CDR3 comprises 14 residues. Here the CDR3 DNA reads TGTGCCAGCAGCTTGGGACAGTTCACAGATACGCAGTATTTT. As protein: CASSLGQFTDTQYF.

A single count supports this clone. CDR3 DNA sequence: TGTGCCAGTAGGGGCAGGGTAGATACGCAGTATTTT. Amino acids: CASRGRVDTQYF. The chain links TRBV19 to TRBJ2-3, with D tentatively TRBD1 (5 bases). Germline-derived CDR1 and CDR2 are LNHDA and SQIVND (reference sequence). Trimming cost V 6 bases and J 5 bases, with 9 bases left between them. CDR3 length equals 12 residues.

Here the CDR3 DNA reads TGTGCCAGCAGTCTTCAACCGGGACAGGGTGTTGAGACCCAGTACTTC. Amino acid sequence: CASSLQPGQGVETQYF. This chain uses TRBV7-9 with TRBJ2-5; TRBD1 aligns across 9 bases. Germline loops: CDR1 SEHNR, CDR2 FQNEAQ (reference sequence). The V segment lost 6 bases and the J segment 5 bases; nucleotides outside the gene matches: 13. This CDR3 region has 16 residues.

The chain carries TRBV13 and TRBJ2-1; 9 bases agree with TRBD1. From germline, CDR1 is PRHDT and CDR2 FYEKMQ (reference sequence). This CDR3 has 14 amino acids. V shed 4 bases and J 5 bases; nucleotides not matched to a gene: 3. CDR3 in amino acids: CASSYRDRDNEQFF. CDR3 DNA sequence: TGTGCCAGCAGCTACCGGGACAGGGACAATGAGCAGTTCTTC.

The chain has TRBV5-1 and TRBJ1-2, with D possibly TRBD1 on 5 matching bases. Germline loops: CDR1 SGHRS, CDR2 YFSETQ. CDR3 length equals 13 residues. V lost 3 bases and J lost 4, with 10 bases in between. The CDR3 spells CASSSDILYGYTF. The CDR3 nucleotides read TGCGCCAGCAGCTCGGACATTCTCTATGGCTACACCTTC.

The chain recombines TRBV5-1 with TRBJ2-3; 12 bases agree with TRBD1. The junction had 6 bases not matched to a gene; V was cut back by 4 bases and J by 6 bases. The CDR3 is 15 residues long. Per the germline V gene, CDR1 is SGHRS and CDR2 is YFSETQ. The DNA for the CDR3 is TGCGCCAGCAGCCCGGGACAGGGGGCGTATGATACGCAGTATTTT. It is translated as CASSPGQGAYDTQYF. Complete variable domain (other parts from reference TRBV5-1 and TRBJ2-3): KAGVTQTPRYLIKTRGQQVTLSCSPISGHRSVSWYQQTPGQGLQFLFEYFSETQRNKGNFPGRFSGRQFSNSRSEMNVSTLELGDSALYLCASSPGQGAYDTQYFGPGTRLTVL.

The gene calls are TRBV29-1 and TRBJ1-1, with TRBD1 matching over 7 bases. CDR1 SQVTM and CDR2 ANQGSEA come from the germline V gene. This CDR3 has 12 residues. Trimming took 6 bases from V and 5 from J; bases not matched to a gene: 6. DNA of the CDR3: TGCAGCGTCATTAGGGGGCGGACTGAAGCTTTCTTT. It yields the protein CSVIRGRTEAFF.

This clone was detected only once. This sequence joins TRBV29-1 and TRBJ2-5; maybe TRBD2 (5 bases). Germline loops: CDR1 SQVTM, CDR2 ANQGSEA. Trimming cost V 4 bases and J 5 bases, with 14 bases left between them. This CDR3 has 13 residues. CDR3 coding DNA: TGCAGCGTTGGATCGGGGATGGGGGAGACCCAGTACTTC. This gives the protein CSVGSGMGETQYF.

The rearrangement links TRBV7-2 to TRBJ1-5; D ambiguous. V lost 5 bases and J lost 4, with 9 bases in between. CDR3 length equals 13 residues. Germline-derived CDR1 and CDR2 are SGHTA and FQGNSA. CDR3 sequence reads: CASSPQVNQPQHF. CDR3 DNA sequence: TGTGCCAGCAGCCCCCAGGTGAATCAGCCCCAGCATTTT.

The V call is TRBV20-1, the J call TRBJ1-1; D is unresolved. The CDR3 spans 11 residues. Trimming cost V 0 bases and J 5 bases, with 4 bases left between them. Germline CDR1 and CDR2: DFQATT and SNEGSKA (reference sequence). CDR3 residues: CSARDLTEAFF. The DNA for the CDR3 is TGCAGTGCTAGAGATTTAACTGAAGCTTTCTTT.

The chain couples TRBV7-8 to TRBJ1-3; 10 bases are shared with TRBD1. This CDR3 comprises 15 residues. CDR1 SGHVS and CDR2 FQNEAQ come from the germline V gene. V shed 5 bases, J shed 4 bases, and the junction held 5 bases outside the gene matches. The CDR3 sequence: CASSLGQGGGNTIYF. Here the CDR3 DNA reads TGTGCCAGCAGCCTAGGACAGGGGGGGGGAAACACCATATATTTT. Together with reference TRBV7-8 and TRBJ1-3, the CDR3 gives the full variable domain: GAGVSQSPRYKVAKRGQDVALRCDPISGHVSLFWYQQALGQGPEFLTYFQNEAQLDKSGLPSDRFFAERPEGSVSTLKIQRTQQEDSAVYLCASSLGQGGGNTIYFGEGSWLTVV.

The chain joins TRBV7-8 to TRBJ1-2; 7 nucleotides align to TRBD1. Germline loops: CDR1 SGHVS, CDR2 FQNEAQ. V lost 1 base, J lost 2 bases, and 4 bases stayed unmatched. CDR3 length: 15 residues. The CDR3 nucleotides are TGTGCCAGCAGCTTAGGGACAGGCGTGAACTATGGCTACACCTTC. Translation: CASSLGTGVNYGYTF.

The chain links TRBV9 to TRBJ2-7; no firm D call. Germline V gene data show CDR1 as SGDLS and CDR2 as YYNGEE. V was cut by 2 bases and J by 3 bases, with 18 bases left in between. The CDR3 extends over 16 amino acids. In DNA form, the CDR3 reads TGTGCCAGCAGCGTTGATTTGCGCAGCGAATACTACGAGCAGTACTTC. Protein product: CASSVDLRSEYYEQYF.

The chain uses TRBV7-8 and TRBJ1-2; TRBD1 matches 9 bases. The CDR3 is made up of 14 amino acids. V was clipped by 1 base and J by 3 bases; unmatched bases: 0. The germline V gene has CDR1 SGHVS and CDR2 FQNEAQ. The CDR3 protein is CASSLGTGDYGYTF. CDR3 DNA: TGTGCCAGCAGCTTAGGGACAGGGGACTATGGCTACACCTTC.

The chain is built from TRBV27 and TRBJ1-5; 8 nucleotides line up with TRBD1. The CDR3 loop spans 16 amino acids. J lost 7 bases, V lost 6 bases, and 14 bases had no gene match. Germline V gives CDR1 MNHEY, CDR2 SMNVEV (reference sequence). CDR3 residues: CASSLSIGQGLQPQHF. CDR3 coding DNA: TGTGCCAGCAGCCTGTCAATAGGACAGGGATTACAGCCCCAGCATTTT.

This chain's CDR3 is CAWEGTNTEAFF. As DNA, the CDR3 is TGTGCCTGGGAGGGGACAAACACTGAAGCTTTCTTT. The J gene is TRBJ1-1, the V gene TRBV30, with D possibly being TRBD1 (6 bases). CDR1 is GTSNPN and CDR2 is SVGIG in the germline V gene (reference sequence). The length of the CDR3 is 12 residues. The V and J ends lost 5 bases and 2 bases respectively, with 9 bases between them.

V gene TRBV5-1 combines with J gene TRBJ2-7; 7 nucleotides agree with TRBD1. The CDR3 consists of 16 residues. V dropped 4 bases and J dropped 0; count of bases not matched to a gene: 10. Germline CDR1 is SGHRS and CDR2 is YFSETQ. Here the CDR3 reads CASSRMTTGNSYEQYF. The CDR3 nucleotides read TGCGCCAGCAGCCGGATGACGACAGGGAACTCCTACGAGCAGTACTTC.

The chain recombines TRBV4-3 with TRBJ1-6; 7 bases line up with TRBD1. Germline loops: CDR1 LGHNA, CDR2 YSLEER. This CDR3 is 15 amino acids long. V gave up 3 bases and J gave up 7 bases; unmatched junction bases: 6. The CDR3 loop reads CASSQSRDRNSPLHF. The CDR3, as DNA: TGCGCCAGCAGCCAGAGCCGGGACAGAAATTCACCCCTCCACTTT.

V usage is TRBV7-8 and J usage is TRBJ2-1; TRBD2 aligns across 11 bases. J gave up 5 bases and V 1 base, and 4 bases lay outside the gene matches. Germline values: CDR1 SGHVS, CDR2 FQNEAQ. The CDR3 is 16 amino acids. CDR3: CASSLGLAGGNNEQFF. The CDR3 bases are TGTGCCAGCAGCTTAGGTCTAGCGGGAGGAAACAATGAGCAGTTCTTC.

The rearrangement uses TRBV18 and TRBJ1-5, with 8 bases identical to TRBD1. CDR3 length equals 17 residues. V shed 6 bases, J shed 6 bases, and the junction held 16 bases outside the gene matches. Germline-derived CDR1 and CDR2 are KGHSH and LQKENI. CDR3 amino acids: CASSPSGRGLGSQPQHF. The CDR3 DNA reads as TGTGCCAGCTCCCCCTCGGGCAGGGGGCTGGGTAGTCAGCCCCAGCATTTT.